This TCR beta chain was obtained from a study of CD8 T cells in Susac syndrome. Random hexamers were used to reverse transcribe an amount of roughly 0.5 to 1 ug RNA. Amplification of TCR beta CDR3 used immunoSEQ multiplex PCR across 54 Vbeta and 13 Jbeta. In TCRdb, the immunoSEQ multiplex PCR reads were re-called with MiXCR into one record per CDR3 protein. The repertoire holds some 150,000 distinct CDR3 sequences, about 95% seen once, with roughly 0.16% in the top ten. CD8+ and CD4+ blood T cells underwent TCR beta sequencing. This clonotype was observed a handful of times. Sample: CD8+ T cells from PBMCs. This TCR derives from a human donor with multiple sclerosis.

CDR3 nucleotides: TGCGCCAGCAGCACCCGGACGGATAGCAATCAGCCCCAGCATTTT. The encoded protein is CASSTRTDSNQPQHF. The chain couples TRBV4-1 to TRBJ1-5; D unresolved. The V end was cut by 5 bases, the J end by 0 bases, with 11 bases between. Germline CDR1 is MGHRA and CDR2 is YSYEKL. This CDR3 region has 15 residues.